This T cell receptor (beta chain) was identified during a study of blood T cells in healthy people across ages (dated by TCRdb to the mid-2010s). In the study overall: In model experiments, template switching captured roughly one uniquely barcoded TCR beta cDNA molecule for every two T cells. Using the same blood draw, the study looked at two additional independent replicas of 1 million unique cDNA reads for two donors, one aged 18 to 29 and the other aged 80 or older. The study measured age-related changes in TCR beta repertoire diversity using deep sequencing normalized with unique cDNA molecular identifiers. The donors were split into four age groups: young (average about 16 years), middle-aged (roughly 42), aged (approximately 60) and long-lived (roughly 80). To avoid experimental bias, donors of different ages were spread randomly across the sequencing lanes. Findings and caveats that apply to the study as a whole: Because the CMV infection status of the donors was unknown, age-related changes in expanded clonotypes may potentially have been confounded. Bulk unsorted PBMC profiling prevented conclusive comparison of naive and antigen-experienced compartments. Total diversity estimates from one million sequenced T cells were considered lower bounds and underestimates. The long-lived group showed more naive CD4+ T cells, fewer expanded clones and increased TCR diversity than the aged group, suggesting age selection. The percentage of naive T cells measured by flow cytometry correlated strongly with observed TCR beta diversity. As age increased, observed TCR beta diversity per million T cells dropped in a roughly linear way, and a significant reduction was already evident by age around 41.

The donors were roughly 40 Caucasian individuals from Russia, aged roughly 6 to 100 years, who were systemically healthy. Each donor gave approximately 10 milliliters of peripheral blood, collected into EDTA-treated Vacutainer tubes. Ficoll-Paque density-gradient centrifugation was used to isolate PBMCs, with at least 7 million per sample. Total RNA was extracted from PBMCs with Trizol reagent, with at least 5.5 micrograms obtained per sample. For every donor, an aliquot of PBMCs went through flow cytometry to measure the percentages of naive CD45RAhigh/CD27high T cells. Trimming takes 3 bases from V and 1 base from J, and the germline ends sit 10 bases apart. Measured from the cysteine to the phenylalanine, the CDR3 is 15 residues long. Of all the DNA, just the CDR3 is kept, 45 bases in frame from base 1. The table lists this clonotype with a few counts. The specificity of this receptor is unknown. No qualities accompany the bases; no much larger clone lies one base away.

The library was prepared using 5' RACE. Sequencing relied on an Illumina HiSeq 2500. A second PCR of 7 to 11 cycles was performed with a sample-barcoded 5' primer and a J-beta primer mix. Each TCR beta cDNA molecule received a unique molecular identifier from a template-switch 5' adaptor carrying 12 random nucleotides. Each sample yielded at least 2.5 million CDR3-containing paired-end reads. First-strand cDNA was synthesized from all RNA with the Mint cDNA synthesis kit, primed by a TRBC-specific oligonucleotide. Following uracil-DNA glycosylase treatment, a first 18-cycle PCR with universal primers M1SS and BC2_uni_R was performed on all cDNA. On the authors' methods: For normalization, 1 million high-quality reads were randomly selected from each sample, with every read carrying a distinct molecular identifier. Reads sharing molecular identifiers were discarded rather than binned into consensus sequences. CDR3 identification, clonotype clustering and error correction used MiTCR with a Q25 quality threshold and the strictest error-elimination algorithm. A nonparametric unseen species model with Euler transformation was used to estimate lower-bound total TCR beta diversity. TCRdb took the public reads, trimmed them with fastp at Q25, ran MiXCR for clone calling and kept in-frame beta chains. Rows with a matching CDR3 protein are joined into one entry that keeps the most common DNA and genes. These V and J calls originate from TCRdb's pipeline instead of the authors' own analysis. For this sample the table gives about 1.1 million distinct CDR3 sequences, of which around two fifths were detected only once. In total, the top ten clones hold 10% to 15% of the sample.

Sequencing was done on a sample of blood. The chain uses TRBV12-3 or TRBV12-4 and TRBJ1-5; no D gene can be assigned with confidence. This receptor was identified in a man aged 18 to 29 in good health. The sequence in DNA is TGTGCCAGCAGTTTTCGCAGGTTCAGCAATCAGCCCCAGCATTTT. The resulting protein is CASSFRRFSNQPQHF.